This T cell receptor (beta chain) is from a study of CD8+CD57+ T cells in acquired aplastic anemia. Turning to the study itself: The average for DNA from sorted CD4+ and CD8+ cells was around 3.5 ug. Regarding the study as a whole: The same twenty-nine CD8+ CDR3 sequences occurred in patients and in controls.

The TCR beta profiling, which covered VDJ combination and CDR3 sequence, was carried out using genomic DNA as the template. TCRdb re-called the reads with MiXCR, one entry per CDR3 protein. Of 95,000 to 150,000 distinct CDR3 sequences listed, 50% to 70% are singletons. Turning to this clonotype: Its antigen is unknown.

It was patients with CD8+CD57+ cell expansion by flow cytometry who were chosen for sequencing. Every one of the patients had aplastic anemia (severe, acquired). Germline lookup yields CDR1 LNHNV and CDR2 YYDKDF (reference sequence). V was cut by 2 bases and J by 8 bases, with 12 bases left in between. There are 13 residues in the CDR3. The V call is TRBV15, the J call TRBJ1-1; the D gene is possibly TRBD1 (6 bases). The sample consisted of sorted CD4+, CD8+, or CD8+CD57+ T cells (not recorded which) from PBMCs. The clonotype originates from a human donor with aplastic anemia. The DNA for the CDR3 is TGTGCCACCAGCAGAACGCGGGACAACGAAGCTTTCTTT. Translated: CATSRTRDNEAFF.